This T cell receptor (beta chain) derives from a study of T cells after yellow fever vaccination (dated by TCRdb to 2018 to 2020). Looking at the study overall: Libraries from fractions with low cell numbers were prepared with the SMART-Seq v4 Ultra Low Input RNA kit. To follow T-cell clones before and after both primary and booster YFV17D yellow fever vaccination, bulk TCR alpha and beta repertoires underwent longitudinal sequencing. Two healthy male donors, one aged 18 to 29 and one aged 30 to 39 years, made up the cohort. Blood was collected at multiple timepoints before and after primary and secondary immunization, and bulk PBMC replicates and cell subsets were isolated. Broad study findings and their caveats: Because only a couple of donors were included in the study, the extent to which the findings can be generalized is limited. Most clones expanded after primary vaccination were re-detected after the booster (almost 98% of CD4 and around 88% of CD8), suggesting broad memory maintenance. A small share of clonotypes was detected in both CD4 and CD8 compartments, with the overlap likely arising from convergent recombination. The secondary T-cell response was found to be weaker but faster than the primary response, with a peak reached on day 5 rather than on day 15. Computational filtering was required because FACS-sorted repertoires could contain abundant contaminating clonotypes from the bulk population.

CDR1 and CDR2 are drawn from the germline V gene: SGHTA, FQGNSA. Trimming takes 1 base from V and 7 bases from J, and the germline ends sit 8 bases apart. The CDR3 runs 13 residues from the cysteine to the phenylalanine. The retained sequence is limited to the CDR3, 39 bases, with the frame set at the first base. Ten or more counts support this clonotype. The antigen it recognizes is unknown. Within one base of it there is no much larger clone, and no base qualities were kept. Reads for this sample came from an Illumina NovaSeq 6000. TCR cDNA was synthesized by 5'RACE template switching, which introduced a universal primer site and unique molecular identifiers. cDNA synthesis was primed from both the TCR alpha and TCR beta constant segments. Library amplification involved two PCR steps, and the second step added sample barcodes and sequencing adapters. Libraries were sequenced on Illumina HiSeq 2500 (2x100 bp) or NovaSeq (2x150 bp). The paper's data handling went like this. Reads were demultiplexed and collapsed into UMI consensus sequences with MIGEC, and V(D)J alignment was performed with MiXCR. Clonotypes responding to the vaccine were identified with edgeR on replicate PBMC samples, with the criteria of FDR below 0.01 and a log2 fold change above 5 up to day 15. Each bulk clonotype was labeled CD4 or CD8 based on which sequenced repertoire, CD4 or CD8, contained the clonotype at higher abundance. The public reads were run again by TCRdb, first through fastp at Q25 and then through MiXCR, and only productive beta chains were kept. Rows are unified per CDR3 protein, each entry keeping the most common DNA and genes. The V and J calls here are based on TCRdb, not the publication. For this sample the table gives some 200,000 distinct CDR3 sequences, of which about 3% were detected only once. The ten largest make up roughly 3% of the sample.

The label giving this sample's treatment or condition can be read as: live attenuated yellow fever vaccine strain. PBMCs were isolated from peripheral blood using a standard Ficoll-Paque protocol. Dynabeads CD4 and CD8 positive selection kits were used to isolate the CD4 and CD8 T-cell fractions. TriZol was used to extract RNA from bulk PBMCs, from CD4 and CD8 fractions, and from dextramer-positive and dextramer-negative fractions. The chain couples TRBV7-2 to TRBJ1-5, with no confidently assigned D gene. The TCR was taken from a man younger than 35 who received the YFV17D yellow fever vaccine. The sequencing used CD4+ T cells sorted from PBMCs, collected 10 days after the yellow fever booster vaccination. The CDR3 region has the sequence CASSLDREQPQHF. The DNA sequence is TGTGCCAGCAGCTTAGACCGAGAACAGCCCCAGCATTTT.